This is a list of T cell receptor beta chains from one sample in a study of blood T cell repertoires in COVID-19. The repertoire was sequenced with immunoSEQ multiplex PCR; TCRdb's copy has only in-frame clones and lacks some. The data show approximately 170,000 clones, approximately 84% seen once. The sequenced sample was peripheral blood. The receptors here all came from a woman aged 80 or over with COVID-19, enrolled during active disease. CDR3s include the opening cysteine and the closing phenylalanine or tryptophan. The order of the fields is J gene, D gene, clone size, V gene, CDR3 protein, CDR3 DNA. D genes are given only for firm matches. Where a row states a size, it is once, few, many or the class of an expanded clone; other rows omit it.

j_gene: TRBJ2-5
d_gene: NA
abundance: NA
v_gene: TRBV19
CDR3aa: CASSEGRQETQYF
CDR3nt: TGTGCCAGTAGTGAGGGTAGGCAAGAGACCCAGTACTTC

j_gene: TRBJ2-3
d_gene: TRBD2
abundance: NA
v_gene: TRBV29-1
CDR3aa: CSVGLAGGITDTQYF
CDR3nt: TGCAGCGTTGGATTAGCGGGGGGAATCACAGATACGCAGTATTTT

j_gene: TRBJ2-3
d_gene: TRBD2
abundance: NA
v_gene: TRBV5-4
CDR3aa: CASSFSTSGDSTDTQYF
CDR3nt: TGTGCCAGCAGCTTTTCGACTAGCGGGGATAGCACAGATACGCAGTATTTT

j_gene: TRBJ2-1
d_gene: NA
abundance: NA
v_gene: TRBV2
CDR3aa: CASSVGQGWGEQFF
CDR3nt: TGTGCCAGCAGTGTGGGGCAGGGGTGGGGTGAGCAGTTCTTC

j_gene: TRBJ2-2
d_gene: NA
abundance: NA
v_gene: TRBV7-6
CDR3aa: CASSTQDITNTGELFF
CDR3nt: TGTGCCAGCTCCACCCAGGACATAACGAACACCGGGGAGCTGTTTTTT

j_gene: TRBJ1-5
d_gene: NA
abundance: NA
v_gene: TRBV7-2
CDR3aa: CASSGFGQPQHF
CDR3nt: TGTGCCAGCAGCGGTTTCGGGCAGCCCCAGCATTTT

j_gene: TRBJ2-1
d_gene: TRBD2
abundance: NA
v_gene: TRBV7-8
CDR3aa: CASSLKRGAYNEQFF
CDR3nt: TGTGCCAGCAGCTTAAAGCGGGGGGCCTACAATGAGCAGTTCTTC

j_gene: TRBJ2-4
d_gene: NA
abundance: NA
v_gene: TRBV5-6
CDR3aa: CASSFVGKNIQYF
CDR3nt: TGTGCCAGCAGCTTCGTCGGGAAAAACATTCAGTACTTC

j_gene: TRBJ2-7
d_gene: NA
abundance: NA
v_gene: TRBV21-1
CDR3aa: CASSKRDGGRTYEQYF
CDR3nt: TGTGCCAGCAGCAAAAGGGACGGGGGGCGAACCTACGAGCAGTACTTC

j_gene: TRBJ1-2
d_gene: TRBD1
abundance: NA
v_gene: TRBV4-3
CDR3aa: CASSQDQVGQVPYGYTF
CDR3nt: TGCGCCAGCAGCCAAGATCAGGTGGGACAGGTGCCCTATGGCTACACCTTC

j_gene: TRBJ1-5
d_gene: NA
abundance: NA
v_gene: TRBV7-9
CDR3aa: CASSPVGGPQPQHF
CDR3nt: TGTGCCAGCAGCCCGGTCGGGGGGCCTCAGCCCCAGCATTTT

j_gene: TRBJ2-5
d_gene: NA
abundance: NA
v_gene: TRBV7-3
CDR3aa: CASSLSGIDQETQYF
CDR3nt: TGTGCCAGCAGCTTATCCGGGATAGACCAAGAGACCCAGTACTTC

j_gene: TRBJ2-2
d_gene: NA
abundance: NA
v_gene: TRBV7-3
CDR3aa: CASSLTSVAGELFF
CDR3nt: TGTGCCAGCAGCTTAACGAGTGTTGCCGGGGAGCTGTTTTTT

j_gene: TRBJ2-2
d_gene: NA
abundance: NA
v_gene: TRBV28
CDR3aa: CASSFIQGSLGELFF
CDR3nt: TGTGCCAGCAGTTTTATCCAGGGGAGTTTAGGGGAGCTGTTTTTT

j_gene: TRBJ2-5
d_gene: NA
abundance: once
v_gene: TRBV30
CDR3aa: CAWRHRQPGHKETQYF
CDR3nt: TGTGCCTGGAGGCACAGGCAGCCGGGACACAAAGAGACCCAGTACTTC

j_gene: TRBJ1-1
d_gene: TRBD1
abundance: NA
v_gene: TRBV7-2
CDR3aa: CASSSQGVGTEAFF
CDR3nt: TGTGCCAGCAGTTCGCAGGGGGTAGGCACTGAAGCTTTCTTT

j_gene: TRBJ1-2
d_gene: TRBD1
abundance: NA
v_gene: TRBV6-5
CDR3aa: CASSKNAGGRGYTF
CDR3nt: TGTGCCAGCAGTAAAAACGCAGGGGGCCGTGGCTACACCTTC

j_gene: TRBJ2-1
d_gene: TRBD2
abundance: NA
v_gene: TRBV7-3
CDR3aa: CASSSMPYPLAGTHNEQFF
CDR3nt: TGTGCCAGCAGCTCTATGCCATACCCCCTAGCGGGAACCCACAATGAGCAGTTCTTC

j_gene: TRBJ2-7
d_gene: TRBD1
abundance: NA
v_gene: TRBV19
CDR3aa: CASSIGQGSYEQYF
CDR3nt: TGTGCCAGTAGTATCGGACAGGGATCCTACGAGCAGTACTTC

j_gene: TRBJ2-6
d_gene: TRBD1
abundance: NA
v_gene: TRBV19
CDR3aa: CASNTGTGVGANVLTF
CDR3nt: TGTGCCAGTAATACCGGGACAGGGGTTGGGGCCAACGTCCTGACTTTC

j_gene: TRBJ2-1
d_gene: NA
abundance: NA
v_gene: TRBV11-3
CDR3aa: CASSLTHSYNEQFF
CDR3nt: TGTGCCAGCAGCTTAACACATTCCTACAATGAGCAGTTCTTC

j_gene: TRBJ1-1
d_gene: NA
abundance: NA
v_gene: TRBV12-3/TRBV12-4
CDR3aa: CASSLGGPTEAFF
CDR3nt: TGTGCCAGCAGTTTGGGGGGGCCCACTGAAGCTTTCTTT

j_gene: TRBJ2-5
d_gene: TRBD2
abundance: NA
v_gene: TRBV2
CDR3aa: CARGSSGTQETQYF
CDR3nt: TGTGCCAGGGGGTCAAGCGGGACGCAAGAGACCCAGTACTTC

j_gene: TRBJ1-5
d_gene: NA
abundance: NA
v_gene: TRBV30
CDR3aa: CAWSDGRGSNQPQHF
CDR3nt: TGTGCCTGGAGTGACGGCAGGGGATCCAATCAGCCCCAGCATTTT

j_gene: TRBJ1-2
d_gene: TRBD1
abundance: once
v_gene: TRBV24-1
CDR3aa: CATSYRGAKGYTF
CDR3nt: TGTGCCACCAGTTACAGGGGAGCGAAAGGCTACACCTTC

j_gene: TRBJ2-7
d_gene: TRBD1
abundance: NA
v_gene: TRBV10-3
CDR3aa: CAISRTGGREQYF
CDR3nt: TGTGCCATCAGTAGGACAGGGGGTCGCGAGCAGTACTTC

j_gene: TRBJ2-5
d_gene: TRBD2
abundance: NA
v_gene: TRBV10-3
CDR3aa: CATTLAGTQETQYF
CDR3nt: TGTGCCACTACTTTAGCGGGGACCCAAGAGACCCAGTACTTC

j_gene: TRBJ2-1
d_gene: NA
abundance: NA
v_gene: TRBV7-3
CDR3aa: CASSSQGNEQFF
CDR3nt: TGTGCCAGCAGCTCCCAGGGAAATGAGCAGTTCTTC

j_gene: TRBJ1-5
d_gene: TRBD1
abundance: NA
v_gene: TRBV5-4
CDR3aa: CASSFGTDGNQPQHF
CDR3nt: TGTGCCAGCAGCTTCGGGACAGACGGCAATCAGCCCCAGCATTTT

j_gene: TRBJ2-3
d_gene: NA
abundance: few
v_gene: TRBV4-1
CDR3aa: CASSLGQRTDTQYF
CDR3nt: TGCGCCAGCAGCCTTGGACAGCGCACAGATACGCAGTATTTT

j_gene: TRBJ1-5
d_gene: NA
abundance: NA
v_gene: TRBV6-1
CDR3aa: CASSSPAAQHF
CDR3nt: TGTGCCAGCAGTTCGCCCGCGGCCCAGCATTTT

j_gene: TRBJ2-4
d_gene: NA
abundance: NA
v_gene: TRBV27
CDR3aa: CASSFLIPRGDKNIQYF
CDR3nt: TGTGCCAGCAGTTTTCTCATCCCCAGGGGTGACAAAAACATTCAGTACTTC

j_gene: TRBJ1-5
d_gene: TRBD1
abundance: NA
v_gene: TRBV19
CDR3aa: CASSKPTGAGGQPQHF
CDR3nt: TGTGCCAGTAGTAAACCCACAGGGGCGGGAGGTCAGCCCCAGCATTTT

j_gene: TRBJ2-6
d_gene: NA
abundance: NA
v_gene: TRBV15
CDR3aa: CATSRGITGLGSGANVLTF
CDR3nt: TGTGCCACCAGCAGAGGGATCACAGGGTTAGGCTCTGGGGCCAACGTCCTGACTTTC

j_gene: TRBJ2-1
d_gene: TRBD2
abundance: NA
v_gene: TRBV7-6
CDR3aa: CASSPRLAGVGPSYNEQFF
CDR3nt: TGTGCCAGCAGCCCACGGCTAGCGGGAGTAGGGCCTTCCTACAATGAGCAGTTCTTC

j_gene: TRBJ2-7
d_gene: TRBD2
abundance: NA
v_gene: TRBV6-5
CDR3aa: CASRLSGGLLYEQYF
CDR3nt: TGTGCCAGCCGCCTTAGCGGGGGGCTCCTCTACGAGCAGTACTTC

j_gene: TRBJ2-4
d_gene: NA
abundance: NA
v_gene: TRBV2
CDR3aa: CASVWGQGLAKNIQYF
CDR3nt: TGTGCCAGCGTTTGGGGGCAGGGGTTGGCCAAAAACATTCAGTACTTC

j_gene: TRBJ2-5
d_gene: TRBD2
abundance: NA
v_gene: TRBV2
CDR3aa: CASSELAGGPRSQYF
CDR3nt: TGTGCCAGCAGTGAACTAGCGGGGGGCCCCCGATCCCAGTACTTC

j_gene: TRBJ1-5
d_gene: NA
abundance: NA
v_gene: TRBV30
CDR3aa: CAWSVSVLLNQPQHF
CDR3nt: TGTGCCTGGAGTGTAAGCGTACTCCTCAATCAGCCCCAGCATTTT

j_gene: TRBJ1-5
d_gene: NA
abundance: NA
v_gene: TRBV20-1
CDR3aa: CSASKGDPHQPQHF
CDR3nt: TGCAGTGCTAGTAAGGGGGACCCACATCAGCCCCAGCATTTT